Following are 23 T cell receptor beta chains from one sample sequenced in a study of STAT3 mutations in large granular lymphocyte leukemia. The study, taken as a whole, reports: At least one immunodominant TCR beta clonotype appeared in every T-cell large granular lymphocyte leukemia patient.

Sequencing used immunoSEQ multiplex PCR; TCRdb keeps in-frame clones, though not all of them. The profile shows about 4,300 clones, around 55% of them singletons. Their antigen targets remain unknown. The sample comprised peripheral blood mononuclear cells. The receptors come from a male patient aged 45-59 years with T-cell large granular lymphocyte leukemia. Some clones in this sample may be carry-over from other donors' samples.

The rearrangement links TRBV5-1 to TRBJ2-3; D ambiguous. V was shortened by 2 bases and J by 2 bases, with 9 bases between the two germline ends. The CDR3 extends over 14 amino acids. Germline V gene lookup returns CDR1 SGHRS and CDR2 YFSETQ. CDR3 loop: CASSFERNTDTQYF. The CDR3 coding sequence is TGCGCCAGCAGCTTCGAGCGAAACACAGATACGCAGTATTTT.

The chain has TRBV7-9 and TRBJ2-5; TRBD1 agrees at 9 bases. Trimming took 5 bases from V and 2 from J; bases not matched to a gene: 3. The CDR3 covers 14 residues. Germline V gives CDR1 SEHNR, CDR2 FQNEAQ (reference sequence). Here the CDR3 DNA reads TGTGCCAGCAGCACGGGACAGGGACAAGAGACCCAGTACTTC. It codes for CASSTGQGQETQYF.

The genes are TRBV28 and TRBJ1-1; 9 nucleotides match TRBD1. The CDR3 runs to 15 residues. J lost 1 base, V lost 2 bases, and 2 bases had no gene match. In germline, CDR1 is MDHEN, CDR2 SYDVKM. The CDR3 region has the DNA TGTGCCAGCAGTTTACTGGACAGGGGGAACACTGAAGCTTTCTTT. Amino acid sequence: CASSLLDRGNTEAFF.

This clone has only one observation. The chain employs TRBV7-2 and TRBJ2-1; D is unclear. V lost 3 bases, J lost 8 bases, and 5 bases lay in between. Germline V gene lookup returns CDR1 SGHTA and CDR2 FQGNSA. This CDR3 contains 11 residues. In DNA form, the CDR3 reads TGTGCCAGCAGCTTGAGCTATGAGCAGTTCTTC. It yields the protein CASSLSYEQFF.

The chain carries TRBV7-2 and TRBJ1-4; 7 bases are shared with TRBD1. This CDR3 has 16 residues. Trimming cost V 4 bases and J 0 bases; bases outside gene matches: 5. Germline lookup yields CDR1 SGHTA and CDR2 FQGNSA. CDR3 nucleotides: TGTGCCAGCAGCTCTCGAACAGGGGCAACTAATGAAAAACTGTTTTTT. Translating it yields CASSSRTGATNEKLFF.

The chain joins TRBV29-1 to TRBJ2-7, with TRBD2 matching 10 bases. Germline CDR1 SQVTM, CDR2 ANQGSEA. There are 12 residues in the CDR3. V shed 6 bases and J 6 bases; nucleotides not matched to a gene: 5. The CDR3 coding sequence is TGCAGCGTAGCCGGGACTAGCGCCGAGCAGTACTTC. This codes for CSVAGTSAEQYF.

DNA of the CDR3: TGTGCCAGCAGCCTACAGGGGGCCGGCAATCAGCCCCAGCATTTT. Amino acids: CASSLQGAGNQPQHF. J is TRBJ1-5 and V is TRBV9; 9 bases fit TRBD1. V trimming: 4 bases; J trimming: 2 bases; junction bases outside the gene matches: 4. The CDR3 consists of 15 residues. Germline lookup yields CDR1 SGDLS and CDR2 YYNGEE.

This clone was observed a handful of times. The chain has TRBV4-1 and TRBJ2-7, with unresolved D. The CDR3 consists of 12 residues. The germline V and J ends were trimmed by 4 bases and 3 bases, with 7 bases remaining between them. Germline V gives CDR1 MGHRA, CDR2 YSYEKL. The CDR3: CASSPGHYEQYF. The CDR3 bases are TGCGCCAGCAGCCCAGGCCACTACGAGCAGTACTTC.

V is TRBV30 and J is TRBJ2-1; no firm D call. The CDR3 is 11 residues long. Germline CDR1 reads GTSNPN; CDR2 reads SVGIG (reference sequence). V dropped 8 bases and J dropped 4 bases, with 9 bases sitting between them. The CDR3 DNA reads TGTGCCAGGGTACAGTACAATGAGCAGTTCTTC. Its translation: CARVQYNEQFF.

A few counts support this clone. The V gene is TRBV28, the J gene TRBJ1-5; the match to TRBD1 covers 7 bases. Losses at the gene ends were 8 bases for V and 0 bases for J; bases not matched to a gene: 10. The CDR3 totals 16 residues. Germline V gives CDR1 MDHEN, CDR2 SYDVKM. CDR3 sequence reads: CASGQQGIYSNQPQHF. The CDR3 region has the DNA TGTGCCAGCGGCCAACAGGGGATTTATAGCAATCAGCCCCAGCATTTT. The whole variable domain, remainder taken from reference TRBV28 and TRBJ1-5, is DVKVTQSSRYLVKRTGEKVFLECVQDMDHENMFWYRQDPGLGLRLIYFSYDVKMKEKGDIPEGYSVSREKKERFSLILESASTNQTSMYLCASGQQGIYSNQPQHFGDGTRLSIL.

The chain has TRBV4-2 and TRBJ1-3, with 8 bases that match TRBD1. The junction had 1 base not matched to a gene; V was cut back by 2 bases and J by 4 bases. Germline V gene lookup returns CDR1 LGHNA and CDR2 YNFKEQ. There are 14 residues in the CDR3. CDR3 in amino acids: CASSQTGGGNTIYF. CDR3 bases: TGTGCCAGCAGCCAAACAGGGGGAGGAAACACCATATATTTT.

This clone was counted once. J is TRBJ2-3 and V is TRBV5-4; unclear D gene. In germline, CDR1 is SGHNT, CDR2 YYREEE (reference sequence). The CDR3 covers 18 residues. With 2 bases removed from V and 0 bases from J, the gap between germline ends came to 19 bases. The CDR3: CASSFSIAPVTSTDTQYF. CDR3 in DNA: TGTGCCAGCAGCTTTTCAATCGCCCCAGTGACTAGCACAGATACGCAGTATTTT.

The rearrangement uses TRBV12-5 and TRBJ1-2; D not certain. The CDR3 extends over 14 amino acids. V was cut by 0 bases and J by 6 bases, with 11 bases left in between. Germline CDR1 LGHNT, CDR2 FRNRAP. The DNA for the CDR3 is TGTGCTAGTGGTTTGGTACCCCCGGGTGATGGCTACACCTTC. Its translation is CASGLVPPGDGYTF.

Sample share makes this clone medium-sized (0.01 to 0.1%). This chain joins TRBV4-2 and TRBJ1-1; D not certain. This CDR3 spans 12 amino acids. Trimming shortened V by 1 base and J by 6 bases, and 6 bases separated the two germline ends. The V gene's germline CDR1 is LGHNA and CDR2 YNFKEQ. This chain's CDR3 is CASSQGYSEAFF. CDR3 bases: TGTGCCAGCAGCCAAGGGTATTCTGAAGCTTTCTTT.

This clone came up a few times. The CDR3 DNA is TGTGCCAGCAGTGAATCAGGGGGGTATAGCAATCAGCCCCAGCATTTT. This encodes CASSESGGYSNQPQHF. J is TRBJ1-5 and V is TRBV2; 7 bases are a match to TRBD1. Germline lookup yields CDR1 SNHLY and CDR2 FYNNEI. Trimming at V came to 2 bases and at J to 0 bases, leaving 4 bases not matched to a gene. The CDR3 has 16 residues.

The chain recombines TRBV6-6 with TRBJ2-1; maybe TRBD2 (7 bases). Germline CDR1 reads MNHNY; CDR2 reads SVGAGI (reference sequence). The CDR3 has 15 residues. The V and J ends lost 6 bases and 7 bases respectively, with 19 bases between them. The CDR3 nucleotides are TGTGCCAGCAGCCGGAGCGGAGGGGGAGGGAATGAGCAGTTCTTC. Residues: CASSRSGGGGNEQFF.

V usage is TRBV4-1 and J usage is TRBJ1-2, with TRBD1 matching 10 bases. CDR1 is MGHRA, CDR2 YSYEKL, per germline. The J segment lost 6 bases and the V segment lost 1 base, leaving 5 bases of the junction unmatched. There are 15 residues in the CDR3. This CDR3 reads CASSQGQGANDGYTF. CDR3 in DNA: TGCGCCAGCAGCCAAGGACAGGGGGCGAACGATGGCTACACCTTC.

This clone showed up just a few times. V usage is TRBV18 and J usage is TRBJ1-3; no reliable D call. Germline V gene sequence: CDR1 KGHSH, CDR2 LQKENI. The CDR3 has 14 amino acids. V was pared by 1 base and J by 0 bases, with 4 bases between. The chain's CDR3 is CASSPRDSGNTIYF. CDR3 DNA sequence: TGTGCCAGCTCACCACGGGACTCTGGAAACACCATATATTTT.

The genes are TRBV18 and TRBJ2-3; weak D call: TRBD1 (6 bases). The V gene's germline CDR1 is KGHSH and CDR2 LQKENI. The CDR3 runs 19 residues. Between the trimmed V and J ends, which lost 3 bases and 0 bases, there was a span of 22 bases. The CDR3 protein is CASSPIYADSTASTDTQYF. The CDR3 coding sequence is TGTGCCAGCTCACCGATCTATGCGGACAGCACGGCTAGCACAGATACGCAGTATTTT.

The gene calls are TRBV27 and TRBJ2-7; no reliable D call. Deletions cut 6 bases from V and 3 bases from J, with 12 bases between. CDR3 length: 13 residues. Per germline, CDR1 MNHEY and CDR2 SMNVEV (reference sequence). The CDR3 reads CASSHISGYEQYF. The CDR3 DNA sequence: TGTGCCAGCAGCCATATCTCGGGCTACGAGCAGTACTTC.

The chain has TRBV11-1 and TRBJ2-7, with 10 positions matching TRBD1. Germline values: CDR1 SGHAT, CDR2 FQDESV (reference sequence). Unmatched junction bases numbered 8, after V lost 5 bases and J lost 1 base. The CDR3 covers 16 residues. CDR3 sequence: CASSLIGTGVSYEQYF. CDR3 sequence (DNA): TGTGCCAGCAGCCTCATCGGGACAGGGGTATCCTACGAGCAGTACTTC.

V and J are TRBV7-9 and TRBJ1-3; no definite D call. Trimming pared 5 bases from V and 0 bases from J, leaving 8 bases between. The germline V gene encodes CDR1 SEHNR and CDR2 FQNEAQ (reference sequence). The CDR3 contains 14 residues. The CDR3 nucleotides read TGTGCCAGCAGCCCCGACATCTCTGGAAACACCATATATTTT. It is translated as CASSPDISGNTIYF.

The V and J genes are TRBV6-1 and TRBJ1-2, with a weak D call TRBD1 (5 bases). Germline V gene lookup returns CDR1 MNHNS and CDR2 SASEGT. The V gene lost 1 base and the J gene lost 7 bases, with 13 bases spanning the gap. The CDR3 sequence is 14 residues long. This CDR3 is CASSEVGTGTGYTF. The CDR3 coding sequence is TGTGCCAGCAGTGAAGTAGGAACAGGAACTGGCTACACCTTC.